One and the same sample provided the 25 T cell receptor beta chains below, sequenced in a study of tumor-infiltrating lymphocytes in primary liver carcinoma. For each extraction, RNA and DNA were obtained together from approximately 20-30 mg of unsorted bulk tissue. The input was around 530 ng total RNA; TCR beta cDNA was made from it with a constant-region primer. Slightly modified ARM-PCR, run as three nested multiplex PCR rounds, produced the TCR beta libraries. Each of the first two PCR rounds ran approximately 11 cycles with TRBV1-TRBV30 forward and C-beta reverse primers. TCRdb passed the multiplex PCR reads through MiXCR, listing each CDR3 protein once. The sample comprises roughly 100,000 distinct CDR3 sequences, about four fifths of which are singletons, and approximately 21% rests with the top ten. The material sequenced was liver tumor tissue from sampling region 3. As for subset: tumor region T3, left-lateral pole. Receptors were obtained from a man in his forties with primary liver carcinoma and hepatitis B virus infection.

In the case of this clonotype: One junction end disagrees with the germline gene, perhaps due to a read error. This chain joins TRBV4-2 and TRBJ1-2, with D hard to call. CDR3 size: 14 residues. Germline loops: CDR1 LGHNA, CDR2 YNFKEQ. CDR3: CASNPLEGNYGYAF. CDR3 DNA sequence: TGTGCCAGCAACCCCTTAGAAGGGAACTATGGCTACGCCTTC.

A note on this clonotype: The germline gene is not matched at one end of the junction; a read error may be the cause. The genes are TRBV29-1 and TRBJ2-7; D not certain. CDR1 and CDR2 from the germline V gene are SQVTM and ANQGSEA. CDR3 length: 16 residues. As DNA, the CDR3 is TGCAGCGCCATGACGTCTGGGAACGGCACTCCCTACGAACAGTACTTC. Translation: CSAMTSGNGTPYEQYF.

Regarding this clonotype: One junction end does not reproduce the germline sequence, and a read error may be involved. The chain joins TRBV11-2 to TRBJ1-2; D not certain. Germline V lookup: CDR1 SGHAT, CDR2 FQNNGV. The CDR3 is made up of 16 amino acids. The CDR3 is CTSSLDSAAYSRGYTF. The DNA of the CDR3 is TGCACCAGCAGCTTAGATTCGGCAGCCTATTCTCGAGGCTACACATTC.

This chain links TRBV4-3 with TRBJ2-7; maybe TRBD2 (6 bases). Per germline, CDR1 LGHNA and CDR2 YSLEER. The V and J ends lost 3 bases and 3 bases respectively, with 15 bases between them. CDR3 length equals 15 residues. DNA of the CDR3: TGCGCCAGCAGCCAGGAGTACGGGAGTAACTACGAGCAGTACGTC. The encoded protein is CASSQEYGSNYEQYV.

Notes on this clonotype: Mismatch with germline at one junction end may stem from a read error. The chain couples TRBV6-5 to TRBJ1-5, with 8 bases identical to TRBD1. CDR3 length: 15 amino acids. Per germline, CDR1 MNHEY and CDR2 SVGAGI. This CDR3 is CVSSSGQEGGQSQHF. For the CDR3, the DNA is TGTGTCAGCAGTTCGGGACAGGAAGGGGGACAGTCCCAGCATTTT.

Points on this clonotype: A read error is likely, as this CDR3 ends without the conserved phenylalanine or tryptophan. The V and J genes are TRBV29-1 and TRBJ1-4; D is unclear. The CDR3 loop spans 13 amino acids. The ends were cut back, 2 bases at V and 10 bases at J, with 14 bases in the middle. In germline, CDR1 is SQVTM, CDR2 ANQGSEA. CDR3 sequence reads: CSVELVNPGKLFI. DNA of the CDR3: TGCAGCGTTGAATTGGTAAATCCGGGAAAACTGTTTATT.

Remarks on this clonotype: An end of the junction does not agree with germline; a read error may underlie this. V usage is TRBV6-1 and J usage is TRBJ1-1; possible D gene TRBD1, 5 bases. CDR1 is MNHNS and CDR2 is SASEGT in the germline V gene. CDR3 size: 13 residues. The CDR3 protein is CASKMRGTPEALF. As DNA, the CDR3 is TGTGCCAGCAAGATGAGAGGGACCCCTGAAGCTCTCTTT.

In the case of this clonotype: One end of the junction does not line up with germline, which may come from a read error. V and J are TRBV6-6 and TRBJ1-6; D possibly corresponds to TRBD1 (6 bases). The CDR3 has 13 residues. From germline, CDR1 is MNHNY and CDR2 SVGAGI (reference sequence). The CDR3 protein is CVSETGGQSPLHF. The CDR3 DNA follows: TGTGTCAGCGAGACAGGCGGCCAATCACCCCTCCACTTT.

For this clonotype: One junction end does not reproduce the germline sequence, and a read error may be involved. The V gene is TRBV7-8, the J gene TRBJ1-2, with D unresolved. CDR3 length equals 14 residues. The germline CDR1 and CDR2 sequences are SGHVS and FQNEAQ. The CDR3 region is CTSSLVERNYGYTF. The DNA for the CDR3 is TGTACCAGCAGCTTAGTGGAACGGAACTATGGCTACACCTTC.

Note on this clonotype: A much larger clone differs by one base, so this may be a read error. This chain links TRBV19 with TRBJ2-1; TRBD2 matches 13 bases. The CDR3 totals 14 residues. Germline CDR1 LNHDA, CDR2 SQIVND (reference sequence). The ends lost 10 bases at V and 7 bases at J; junction bases unmatched: 7. CDR3 sequence (DNA): TGTGCCACCGAAACGGGACTAGCGGGAAATGAGCAGTTCTTC. Encoded protein: CATETGLAGNEQFF.

As for this clonotype: A junction end diverges from the germline sequence, so it may reflect a read error. The chain recombines TRBV4-3 with TRBJ2-5; no clear D. The CDR3 runs to 13 residues. Germline V gene sequence: CDR1 LGHNA, CDR2 YSLEER. The CDR3 nucleotides are TGCGCCAGCAGTCAAGTCCTAATGGCGGCCAAGTACTTC. It encodes CASSQVLMAAKYF.

The J gene is TRBJ2-5, the V gene TRBV29-1; no firm D call. Trimming stripped 4 bases from V and 9 bases from J, with 12 bases between. The CDR3 loop spans 11 amino acids. Per germline, CDR1 SQVTM and CDR2 ANQGSEA. The CDR3 sequence: CSVGLQEAQYF. The CDR3 DNA reads as TGCAGCGTTGGGCTTCAAGAAGCCCAGTACTTC.

The gene calls are TRBV20-1 and TRBJ2-5; tentatively, D is TRBD2 (6 bases). The germline V gene encodes CDR1 DFQATT and CDR2 SNEGSKA (reference sequence). The CDR3 runs 10 residues. V dropped 6 bases and J dropped 5 bases, with 7 bases sitting between them. The CDR3 protein is CSAGTETQYF. The CDR3, as DNA: TGCAGTGCCGGGACTGAGACCCAGTACTTC.

Concerning this clonotype itself: The junction differs from germline at one of its ends, possibly a read error. The V gene is TRBV28, the J gene TRBJ1-6; TRBD1 is a possible D gene (5 bases). Germline CDR1 and CDR2: MDHEN and SYDVKM. The CDR3 is 14 amino acids. In nucleotides, the CDR3 is TGTGCCTGCAGTACACCCGGGACGGAAGTACCCCTCCACTTT. Translated: CACSTPGTEVPLHF.

About this clonotype itself: The junction departs from germline at one end; a sequencing error may be responsible. V and J are TRBV5-6 and TRBJ2-7; D is undetermined. The CDR3 is 12 amino acids. Germline assignment: CDR1 SGHDT and CDR2 YYEEEE. CDR3 bases: TGTGCCAGTAGCTTGCCCCCCTACGAGCATTATTTC. Encoded protein: CASSLPPYEHYF. Complete variable domain (other parts from reference TRBV5-6 and TRBJ2-7): DAGVTQSPTHLIKTRGQQVTLRCSPKSGHDTVSWYQQALGQGPQFIFQYYEEEERQRGNFPDRFSGHQFPNYSSELNVNALLLGDSALYLCASSLPPYEHYFGPGTRLTVT.

This chain uses TRBV10-3 with TRBJ2-3, with D unresolved. The end of the DNA fits TRBJ1-5 better, so the J call may be wrong. CDR1 ENHRY and CDR2 SYGVKD come from the germline V gene. The CDR3 totals 14 residues. Here the CDR3 DNA reads TGTGCCATCAGTGACAGACGGGGAGGAGATACGCAGCATTTT. Translating gives CAISDRRGGDTQHF.

This rearrangement joins TRBV6-6 to TRBJ1-1; D possibly corresponds to TRBD1 (5 bases). Deletions cut 8 bases from V and 7 bases from J, with 17 bases between. From germline, CDR1 is MNHNY and CDR2 SVGAGI (reference sequence). The CDR3 covers 13 residues. This CDR3 reads CASGTGGTIEAFF. In DNA form, the CDR3 reads TGTGCCAGCGGCACAGGAGGGACTATTGAAGCTTTCTTT.

The genes are TRBV28 and TRBJ1-1, with 7 nucleotides matching TRBD1. Germline V gives CDR1 MDHEN, CDR2 SYDVKM. The CDR3 totals 14 residues. V lost 11 bases and J lost 1; bases outside the gene matches: 10. The CDR3 DNA reads as TGTGCCCGCATCTCGGGACAGACGAACACTGAAGCTTTCTTT. It codes for CARISGQTNTEAFF.

For this clonotype: No conserved phenylalanine or tryptophan is present at the end of the CDR3, so a read error is the likely explanation. The DNA is omitted, as the CDR3 cannot be located on it reliably, and the CDR3 follows TCRdb's listing. CDR3 in amino acids: CASSFSAYEYYL. This rearrangement joins TRBV12-3 or TRBV12-4 to TRBJ2-7. The CDR3 contains 12 residues when both ends are counted.

About this clonotype: One end of the junction does not line up with germline, which may come from a read error. This chain joins TRBV11-2 and TRBJ2-3; 7 positions agree with TRBD2. This CDR3 spans 17 amino acids. CDR1 and CDR2 from the germline V gene are SGHAT and FQNNGV. CDR3 residues: CANSLDAGETSTDTQYF. CDR3 in DNA: TGTGCCAACAGCTTAGATGCGGGGGAGACTAGCACAGATACACAGTATTTT.

On this clonotype: The conserved phenylalanine or tryptophan is not found at the CDR3 terminus, so this likely reflects a read error. This chain connects TRBV11-1 to TRBJ2-7; possible D gene TRBD2, 6 bases. The germline gives CDR1 SGHAT, CDR2 FQDESV (reference sequence). This CDR3 spans 15 amino acids. For the CDR3, the DNA is TGTGACAGCAGCTTATCCCGGGACTCCTCCTACGAGCAGTACTAC. Translated: CDSSLSRDSSYEQYY.

This clonotype was observed a single time. Here the CDR3 omits its conserved ending phenylalanine or tryptophan, so a read error is the likely source. V is TRBV10-2 and J is TRBJ2-3; no definite D call. This CDR3 has 11 residues. The germline gives CDR1 WSHSY, CDR2 SAAADI. The CDR3 protein is CATSHTDAQYY. The DNA for the CDR3 is TGCGCCACCAGTCACACAGATGCGCAGTATTAT.

The V gene is TRBV6-2 or TRBV6-3, the J gene TRBJ2-1; TRBD2 aligns across 10 bases. CDR1 and CDR2 from the germline V gene are MNHEY and SVGEGT. The CDR3 contains 18 residues. V shed 4 bases and J 9 bases; nucleotides not matched to a gene: 18. DNA of the CDR3: TGTGCCAGCAGTTCACCGGCTAGCGGGAGTGTAGAGAAGGGTGAGCAGTTCTTC. It yields the protein CASSSPASGSVEKGEQFF.

The table lists this clonotype with a count of one. For the CDR3, the DNA is TGTGCCAGCAGCCGGTGCACCACAGATACGCAGTATTTT. As protein: CASSRCTTDTQYF. This chain joins TRBV7-2 and TRBJ2-3, with unresolved D. In germline, CDR1 is SGHTA, CDR2 FQGNSA. The germline V and J ends were trimmed by 5 bases and 2 bases, with 8 bases remaining between them. CDR3 length equals 13 residues.

The chain couples TRBV29-1 to TRBJ2-7, with D perhaps TRBD1 or TRBD2 (5 bases each). V was cut by 6 bases and J by 2 bases, with 23 bases left in between. The CDR3 has 16 residues. Germline V gives CDR1 SQVTM, CDR2 ANQGSEA. The CDR3 sequence: CSVVTSGTGAPYEQYF. CDR3 DNA: TGCAGCGTCGTGACATCTGGGACCGGCGCTCCCTACGAGCAGTACTTC.